This TCR beta chain was documented in a study of Ad26.COV2.S vaccination and SARS-CoV-2 variants. Study overall: A COV1001 Ad26.COV2.S trial-arm participant provided the sample.

The repertoire was sequenced with immunoSEQ multiplex PCR; TCRdb's copy has only in-frame clones and lacks some. The sample consists of approximately 240,000 clones, around 87% of them appearing once. The treatment denotes: 15 to 20 received Ad26.COV2.S at low or high dose, single or two shots; about 5 received placebo; per-sample allocation not given. Samples were taken on day 63 after the first vaccine or placebo injection. The CDR3 is 16 residues long. Germline CDR1 is SEHNR and CDR2 is FQNEAQ (reference sequence). Trimming at V came to 4 bases and at J to 0 bases, leaving 3 bases not matched to a gene.

V is TRBV7-9 and J is TRBJ2-5; 12 bases match TRBD2. The receptor comes from a person between 18 and 65 years old who received the Ad26.COV2.S COVID-19 vaccine or a placebo. Material: peripheral blood, obtained in a trial of Ad26.COV2.S vaccine versus placebo. CDR3: CASSSRLAGDQETQYF. CDR3 in DNA: TGTGCCAGCAGCTCTAGACTAGCGGGGGACCAAGAGACCCAGTACTTC.